Listed below are T cell receptor beta chains from one sample, sequenced in a study of blood T cell repertoires in COVID-19. Profiling relied on immunoSEQ multiplex PCR, and the TCRdb table lists in-frame clones only, not all of them. The sample records 330,000 or so clones, 87% being singletons. Input material: PBMCs or T cells enriched from blood (not recorded which). The receptors were sampled from a woman aged 25 to 39 who had recovered from COVID-19. Both conserved end residues are part of each CDR3. The D gene is left open where the match is weak. Clone sizes are given selectively: once, few, many, or a class where the clone is expanded.

>TRBD1|many|TRBV25-1|TRBJ1-2
TGTGCCAGCAGTGGGACAGGGGATTACTATGGCTACACCTTC
CASSGTGDYYGYTF
>NA|NA|TRBV29-1|TRBJ1-1
TGCAGCGTTGGAGGAATCCCTGAAGCTTTCTTT
CSVGGIPEAFF
>NA|NA|TRBV11-2|TRBJ2-5
TGTGCCAGCAGCCTATCGGGGGAGACCCAGTACTTC
CASSLSGETQYF
>NA|NA|TRBV12-2|TRBJ2-5
TGTGCAAGTCGCTCCAGGTCCCAAGAGACCCAGTACTTC
CASRSRSQETQYF
>NA|NA|TRBV6-6|TRBJ2-5
TGTGCCAGCAGACCGTTGGTGAGCGGAGAGACCCAGTACTTC
CASRPLVSGETQYF
>NA|NA|TRBV15|TRBJ2-2
TGTGCCACCAGCAGAGATCTGAGAGCCGGGGAGCTGTTTTTT
CATSRDLRAGELFF
>TRBD2|NA|TRBV9|TRBJ2-7
TGTGCCAGCAGCGTAGGAGTGGGACTAGCAGACTACGAGCAGTACTTC
CASSVGVGLADYEQYF
>NA|few|TRBV2|TRBJ2-7
TGTGCCAGCACGGGACTGCCGGCCGGCGAGCAGTACTTC
CASTGLPAGEQYF
>NA|NA|TRBV6-5|TRBJ1-6
TGTGCCAGCAGTTACCGGAGTTCACCCCTCCACTTT
CASSYRSSPLHF
>NA|NA|TRBV19|TRBJ1-5
TGTGCCAGTAGTATAGGAGGGCAGAGCAATCAGCCCCAGCATTTT
CASSIGGQSNQPQHF
>TRBD2|NA|TRBV4-1|TRBJ2-1
TGCGCCAGCAGCCAAGGTCCCGGGGGGGCCAGTGAGCAGTTCTTC
CASSQGPGGASEQFF